This TCR beta chain appears in the sequencing data of a study of cytomegalovirus exposure and HLA in healthy donors. Findings of the study overall: CMV serostatus alone was available as immune exposure information. Association of a missense DCLRE1C variant with TCR beta V- and J-gene trimming was reported in a later analysis.

Germline values: CDR1 SGHRS, CDR2 YFSETQ. Trimming took 4 bases from V and 2 from J; bases not matched to a gene: 11. This CDR3 has 17 residues. As for this clone: What it recognizes is unknown.

Every donor was a healthy person donating bone marrow. Unrecorded immune exposures were likely, despite nominal health at sampling. Researchers ran the PCR with 60 Vbeta and 13 Jbeta primers. Clones were sequenced by immunoSEQ multiplex PCR, and TCRdb holds only the in-frame ones, with some missing. Of more than 150,000 clones in the sample, 70% to 90% were seen once. The sequenced sample was PBMCs. The V gene is TRBV5-1, the J gene TRBJ1-2, with 10 positions matching TRBD1. This TCR came from a woman younger than 30 in good health and CMV-seronegative. CDR3: CASSGSLRDRGNYGYTF. CDR3 nucleotide sequence: TGCGCCAGCAGCGGAAGCCTCCGGGACAGGGGAAACTATGGCTACACCTTC. Full variable domain (rest looked up from reference TRBV5-1 and TRBJ1-2): KAGVTQTPRYLIKTRGQQVTLSCSPISGHRSVSWYQQTPGQGLQFLFEYFSETQRNKGNFPGRFSGRQFSNSRSEMNVSTLELGDSALYLCASSGSLRDRGNYGYTFGSGTRLTVV.